This TCR beta chain was retrieved from a study of regulatory T cells in long-lasting Graves disease. This clonotype was observed once. Being one base from a much bigger clone, this may be a read error. Stated time point: persistent/refractory GD, antithyroid drugs over 5 years with positive TRAb. RNA extracted from PBMCs served as the sequencing template. According to the study, TCR beta libraries were built with iRepertoire HTBI primers and CDR3-region Arm-PCR. Study processing details: Identification of gene segments yielded approximately 62 TRBV and 12 to 15 TRBJ across samples. MiXCR, applied by TCRdb to the multiplex PCR reads, yields one record per CDR3 protein. The V and J calls were not made by the authors but by TCRdb's processing. The sample records around 400,000 distinct CDR3 sequences, 20% to 30% being singletons. The sample here was peripheral blood mononuclear cells (PBMCs), taken when the disease was refractory, from a patient treated with antithyroid drugs. The sequence derives from a female donor with Graves disease.

The CDR3: CASSLNYQETQCF. The CDR3 nucleotides are TGTGCCAGCAGCTTGAACTACCAAGAGACCCAGTGCTTC. The chain uses TRBV5-6 and TRBJ2-5; the D is unclear. CDR3 length: 13 residues. Germline V CDR1 and CDR2: SGHDT, YYEEEE.